Here is one TCR beta chain with its context. The CDR3 sequence is 16 residues long. The germline V and J ends were trimmed by 3 bases and 0 bases, with 13 bases remaining between them. Germline assignment: CDR1 LNHDA and CDR2 SQIVND (reference sequence). Using immunoSEQ multiplex PCR, the repertoire was profiled, and TCRdb retains in-frame clones only, with some absent. This table holds approximately 50,000 clones, around nine tenths found once. This record comes from a study of T cell changes during pregnancy in multiple sclerosis. The V gene is TRBV19, the J gene TRBJ2-3; tentative D call: TRBD1 (6 bases). Source: CD4+ T cells from peripheral blood mononuclear cells, taken after pregnancy. The clonotype was recovered from a female donor in good health, enrolled as a control in a pregnancy study. The CDR3 region has the DNA TGTGCCAGTAGTATTTCGATCGGGACAAGCACAGATACGCAGTATTTT. This gives the protein CASSISIGTSTDTQYF.